The TCR beta chain described here comes from a study of blood T cell repertoires in COVID-19. The CDR3 covers 16 residues. The germline gives CDR1 LGHNA, CDR2 YSLEER. Between the trimmed V and J ends, which lost 4 bases and 0 bases, there was a span of 13 bases. The data were produced by immunoSEQ multiplex PCR, yet TCRdb's version contains in-frame clones alone and is incomplete. The data contain about 280,000 clones, about 90% of them singletons. The sequencing sample was made of PBMCs or T cells enriched from blood (not recorded which). The J gene is TRBJ2-1, the V gene TRBV4-3; perhaps TRBD1 as D (6 bases). The source of this sequence is a woman between 18 and 30 years old with acute COVID-19. In DNA form, the CDR3 reads TGCGCCAGCAGCCCCGGTTCAGGGGCCTCCTACAATGAGCAGTTCTTC. It specifies CASSPGSGASYNEQFF.